This is a list of T cell receptor beta chains from one sample in a study of Ad26.COV2.S vaccination and SARS-CoV-2 variants. Assay: immunoSEQ multiplex PCR; the TCRdb copy retains only in-frame clones and omits some. In the table there are approximately 420,000 clones, roughly nine tenths of which are singletons. Sample: peripheral blood, taken in a trial of Ad26.COV2.S vaccine versus placebo. The receptor set was obtained from a person between 18 and 65 years old who received the Ad26.COV2.S COVID-19 vaccine or a placebo. CDR3s include the opening cysteine and the closing phenylalanine or tryptophan. Each record gives: D gene, clone size, J gene, V gene, CDR3 DNA, CDR3 protein. D genes are given only for firm matches. The size field is filled for only some rows; it gives once, few, many or a size class.

>NA|NA|TRBJ2-1|TRBV6-4
TGTGCCAGCAGTGACTCGATCGGAGAGCAGTTCTTC
CASSDSIGEQFF
>NA|NA|TRBJ1-3|TRBV7-2
TGTGCCAGCAGCATCTGGAACACCATATATTTT
CASSIWNTIYF
>TRBD1|NA|TRBJ1-2|TRBV6-5
TGTGCCAGCAGTTACGACAGGGTCTATGGCTACACCTTC
CASSYDRVYGYTF
>NA|NA|TRBJ2-2|TRBV12-5
TGTGCTAGTGGTTATAACACCGGGGAGCTGTTTTTT
CASGYNTGELFF
>TRBD2|NA|TRBJ2-7|TRBV6-5
TGTGCCAGCAGTTATAGCGGGGCGAGCTCCTACGAGCAGTACTTC
CASSYSGASSYEQYF
>NA|NA|TRBJ2-3|TRBV7-6
TGTGCCAGCAGAATAGCAGATACGCAGTATTTT
CASRIADTQYF
>TRBD1|NA|TRBJ1-1|TRBV7-2
TGTGCCAGCAGCTTCTTACAGGGGGCGGGCACTGAAGCTTTCTTT
CASSFLQGAGTEAFF
>NA|NA|TRBJ1-6|TRBV30
TGTGCCTGGAGTAGGAGGGGCTCTTCACCCCTCCACTTT
CAWSRRGSSPLHF
>NA|NA|TRBJ2-7|TRBV5-6
TGTGCCAGCAGCTTGGGTGGGACCTACGAGCAGTACTTC
CASSLGGTYEQYF
>TRBD2|NA|TRBJ2-7|TRBV7-7
TGTGCTAAGAGGGAGGCACTAGCGGGGGACGACTCCTACGAGCAGTACTTC
CAKREALAGDDSYEQYF
>TRBD2|NA|TRBJ2-2|TRBV19
TGTGCCACCGAGGCTCGCGGGGGAAACACCGGGGAGCTGTTTTTT
CATEARGGNTGELFF
>NA|few|TRBJ2-1|TRBV27
TGTGCCAGCCTTGGGGGGACAGAGCAGTTCTTC
CASLGGTEQFF
>NA|NA|TRBJ2-3|TRBV12-5
TGTGCTAGTGGTTTGGGACCAGGACTCTCTAGCACAGATACGCAGTATTTT
CASGLGPGLSSTDTQYF
>NA|NA|TRBJ2-1|TRBV30
TGTGCCTGGAGTTCTATAGGGACGGTCTATGAGCAGTTCTTC
CAWSSIGTVYEQFF
>NA|NA|TRBJ1-1|TRBV7-9
TGTGCCAGCAGCCCCCCGGCGAGGAACACTGAAGCTTTCTTT
CASSPPARNTEAFF
>NA|NA|TRBJ2-2|TRBV4-3
TGCGCCAGCAGCCAGTACGAGTGGGCCGGGGAGCTGTTTTTT
CASSQYEWAGELFF
>NA|NA|TRBJ1-4|TRBV2
TGTGCCAGCAGTATTGTGCAGGGAGGGGGAGGTCTGTTTTTT
CASSIVQGGGGLFF
>NA|NA|TRBJ1-1|TRBV2
TGTGCCAGCAGCGCAAGAGCGAACACTGAAGCTTTCTTT
CASSARANTEAFF
>NA|NA|TRBJ1-1|TRBV5-1
TGCGCCAGCAGGTATGGCACTGAAGCTTTCTTT
CASRYGTEAFF
>TRBD1|once|TRBJ1-3|TRBV2
TGTGCCAGCAGTGAACAGGGGGCTAGTGGAAACACCATATATTTT
CASSEQGASGNTIYF
>TRBD2|NA|TRBJ2-7|TRBV4-1
TGCGCCAGCAGTTCTAGCGGGGTCTCCTACGAGCAGTACTTC
CASSSSGVSYEQYF
>NA|NA|TRBJ1-6|TRBV7-2
TGTGCCAGCAGCTTATGGGGGGGAGGTAATTCACCCCTCCACTTT
CASSLWGGGNSPLHF
>TRBD1|NA|TRBJ1-4|TRBV15
TGTGCCACCAGCTTCCGCGGGACAGGGCAGGAAAAACTGTTTTTT
CATSFRGTGQEKLFF
>NA|NA|TRBJ1-1|TRBV15
TGTGCCACCAGCACCATCTCAGGGACTGAAGCTTTCTTT
CATSTISGTEAFF
>TRBD1|NA|TRBJ2-3|TRBV5-8
TGTGCCAGCAGCTCGGACAGGGGGCTCACAGATACGCAGTATTTT
CASSSDRGLTDTQYF
>NA|NA|TRBJ1-1|TRBV6-6
TGTGCCAGCAGTTACTCAGGGATGAACACTGAAGCTTTCTTT
CASSYSGMNTEAFF
>NA|NA|TRBJ1-6|TRBV5-5
TGTGCCAGCAGCCAACCGAAACAGGGTTCACCCCTCCACTTT
CASSQPKQGSPLHF
>NA|NA|TRBJ1-5|TRBV6-6
TGTGCCAGCAGCACGGGGTGGCAGCCCCAGCATTTT
CASSTGWQPQHF
>NA|NA|TRBJ1-3|TRBV10-3
TGTGCCATCAGTGACCACAGGGATTCTGGAAACACCATATATTTT
CAISDHRDSGNTIYF
>NA|NA|TRBJ1-6|TRBV7-6
TGTGCCAGCAGCTTAGGGAACGTCTCACCCCTCCACTTT
CASSLGNVSPLHF
>TRBD1|NA|TRBJ1-1|TRBV20-1
TGCAGTGCTAGAGAGAGGGGGCGGGCTTTCTTT
CSARERGRAFF
>NA|once|TRBJ2-1|TRBV7-8
TGTGCCAGCAGCTCACCAGAGAGCTCCTACAATGAGCAGTTCTTC
CASSSPESSYNEQFF
>TRBD1|NA|TRBJ1-1|TRBV2
TGTGCCAGCAGTAAACTACAGGGGATCGCTGAAGCTTTCTTT
CASSKLQGIAEAFF
>NA|NA|TRBJ2-4|TRBV9
TGTGCCAGCAGCCCACAGGGAAGGCTGAACATTCAGTACTTC
CASSPQGRLNIQYF
>NA|NA|TRBJ2-6|TRBV11-2
TGTGCCAGCAGCGCACAGGAGTTGTCTGGGGCCAACGTCCTGACTTTC
CASSAQELSGANVLTF
>TRBD1|NA|TRBJ2-7|TRBV27
TGTGCCAGCAGTTTATCCCTCCCCGGGACAGGGAAATTCGGCTCCTACGAGCAGTACTTC
CASSLSLPGTGKFGSYEQYF
>NA|NA|TRBJ2-7|TRBV10-3
TGTGCCATCAGTGAGAGGGGGGACTCCTACGAGCAGTACTTC
CAISERGDSYEQYF